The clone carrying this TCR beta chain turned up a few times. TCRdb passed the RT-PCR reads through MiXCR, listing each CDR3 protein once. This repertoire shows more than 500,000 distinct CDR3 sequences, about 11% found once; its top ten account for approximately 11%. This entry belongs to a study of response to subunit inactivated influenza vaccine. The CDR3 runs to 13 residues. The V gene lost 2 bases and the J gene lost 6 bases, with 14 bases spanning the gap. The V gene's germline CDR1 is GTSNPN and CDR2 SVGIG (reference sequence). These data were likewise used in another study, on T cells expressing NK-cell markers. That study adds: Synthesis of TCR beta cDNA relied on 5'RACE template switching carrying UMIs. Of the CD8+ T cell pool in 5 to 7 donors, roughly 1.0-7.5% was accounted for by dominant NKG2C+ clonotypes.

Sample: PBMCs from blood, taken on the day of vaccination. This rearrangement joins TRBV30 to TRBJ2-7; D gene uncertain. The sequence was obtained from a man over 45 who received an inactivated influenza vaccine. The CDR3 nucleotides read TGTGCCTGGAGTCGGAAGCAAGGACCCGAGCAGTACTTC. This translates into CAWSRKQGPEQYF.